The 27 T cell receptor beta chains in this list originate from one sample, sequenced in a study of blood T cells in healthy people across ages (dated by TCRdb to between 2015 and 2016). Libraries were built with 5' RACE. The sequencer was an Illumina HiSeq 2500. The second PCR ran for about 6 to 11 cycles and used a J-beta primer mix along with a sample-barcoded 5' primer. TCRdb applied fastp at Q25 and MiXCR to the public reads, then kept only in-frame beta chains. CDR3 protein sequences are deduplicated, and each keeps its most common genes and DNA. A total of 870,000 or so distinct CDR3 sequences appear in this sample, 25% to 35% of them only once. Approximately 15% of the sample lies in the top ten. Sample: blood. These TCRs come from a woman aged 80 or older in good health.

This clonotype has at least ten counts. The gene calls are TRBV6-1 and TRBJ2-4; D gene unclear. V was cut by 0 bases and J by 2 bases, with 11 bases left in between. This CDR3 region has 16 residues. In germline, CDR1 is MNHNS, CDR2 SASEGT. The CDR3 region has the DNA TGTGCCAGCAGTGAAGCCCCAGCGCCCTCCAAAAACATTCAGTACTTC. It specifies CASSEAPAPSKNIQYF.

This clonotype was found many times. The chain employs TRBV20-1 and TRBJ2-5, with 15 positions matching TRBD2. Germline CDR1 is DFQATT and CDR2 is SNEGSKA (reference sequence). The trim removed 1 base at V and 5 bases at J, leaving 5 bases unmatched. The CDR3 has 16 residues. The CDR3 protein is CSARGTSGGARETQYF. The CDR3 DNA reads TGCAGTGCTAGAGGGACTAGCGGGGGGGCTAGGGAGACCCAGTACTTC.

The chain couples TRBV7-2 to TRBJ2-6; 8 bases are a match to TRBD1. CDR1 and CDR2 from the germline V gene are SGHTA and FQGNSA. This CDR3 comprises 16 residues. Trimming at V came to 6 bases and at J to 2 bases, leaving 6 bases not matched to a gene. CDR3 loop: CASRNQGATGANVLTF. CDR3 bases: TGTGCCAGCAGAAATCAGGGGGCGACTGGGGCCAACGTCCTGACTTTC. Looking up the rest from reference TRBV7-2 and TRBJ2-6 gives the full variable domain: GAGVSQSPSNKVTEKGKDVELRCDPISGHTALYWYRQSLGQGLEFLIYFQGNSAPDKSGLPSDRFSAERTGGSVSTLTIQRTQQEDSAVYLCASRNQGATGANVLTFGAGSRLTVL.

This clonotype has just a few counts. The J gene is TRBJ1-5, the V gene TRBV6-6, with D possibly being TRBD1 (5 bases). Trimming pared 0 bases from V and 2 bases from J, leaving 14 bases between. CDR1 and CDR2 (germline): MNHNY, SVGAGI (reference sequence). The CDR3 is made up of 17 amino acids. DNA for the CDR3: TGTGCCAGCAGTTACTCGAGCGTCCGGGACGGCAATCAGCCCCAGCATTTT. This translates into CASSYSSVRDGNQPQHF.

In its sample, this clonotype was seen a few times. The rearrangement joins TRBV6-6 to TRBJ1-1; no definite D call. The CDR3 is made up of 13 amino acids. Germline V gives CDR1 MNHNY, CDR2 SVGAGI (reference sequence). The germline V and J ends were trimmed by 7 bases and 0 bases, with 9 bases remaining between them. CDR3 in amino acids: CASTYGLNTEAFF. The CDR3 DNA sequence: TGTGCCAGCACCTACGGGTTGAACACTGAAGCTTTCTTT.

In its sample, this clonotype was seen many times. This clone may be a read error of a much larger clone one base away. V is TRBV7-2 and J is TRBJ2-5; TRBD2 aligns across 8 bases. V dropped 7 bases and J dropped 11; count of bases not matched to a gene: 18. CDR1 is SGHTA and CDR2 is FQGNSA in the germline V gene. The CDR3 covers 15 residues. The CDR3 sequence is CASINSPGLVVEQYF. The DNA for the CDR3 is TGTGCCAGCATCAATTCCCCGGGACTAGTCGTTGAGCAGTACTTC.

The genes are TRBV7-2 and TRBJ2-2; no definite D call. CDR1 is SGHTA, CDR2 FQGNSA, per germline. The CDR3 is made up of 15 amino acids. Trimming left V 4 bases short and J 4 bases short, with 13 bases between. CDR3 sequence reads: CASSSSLGSTGELFF. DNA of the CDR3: TGTGCCAGCAGCTCAAGCCTGGGGTCCACCGGGGAGCTGTTTTTT.

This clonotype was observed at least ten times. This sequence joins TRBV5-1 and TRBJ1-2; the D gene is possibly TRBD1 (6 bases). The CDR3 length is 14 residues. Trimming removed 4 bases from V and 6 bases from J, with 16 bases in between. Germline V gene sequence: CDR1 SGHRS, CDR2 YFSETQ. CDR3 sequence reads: CASSRDTGSHGYTF. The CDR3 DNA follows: TGCGCCAGCAGCCGGGACACCGGGTCGCATGGCTACACCTTC.

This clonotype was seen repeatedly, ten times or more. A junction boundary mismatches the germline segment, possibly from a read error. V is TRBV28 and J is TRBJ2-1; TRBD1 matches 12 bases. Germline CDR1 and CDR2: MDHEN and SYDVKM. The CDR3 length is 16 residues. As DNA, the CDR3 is TGTGCCAGCAGTTTGTATGGGACAGGGGGCTACAAAGAGCAGTTCTTC. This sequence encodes CASSLYGTGGYKEQFF. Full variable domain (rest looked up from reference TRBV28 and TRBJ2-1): DVKVTQSSRYLVKRTGEKVFLECVQDMDHENMFWYRQDPGLGLRLIYFSYDVKMKEKGDIPEGYSVSREKKERFSLILESASTNQTSMYLCASSLYGTGGYKEQFFGPGTRLTVL.

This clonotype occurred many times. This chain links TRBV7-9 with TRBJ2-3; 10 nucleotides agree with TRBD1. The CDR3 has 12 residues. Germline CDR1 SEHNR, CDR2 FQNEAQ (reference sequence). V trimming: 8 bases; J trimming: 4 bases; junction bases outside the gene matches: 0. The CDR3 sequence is CASDRGPDTQYF. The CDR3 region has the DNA TGTGCCAGCGACAGGGGGCCAGATACGCAGTATTTT.

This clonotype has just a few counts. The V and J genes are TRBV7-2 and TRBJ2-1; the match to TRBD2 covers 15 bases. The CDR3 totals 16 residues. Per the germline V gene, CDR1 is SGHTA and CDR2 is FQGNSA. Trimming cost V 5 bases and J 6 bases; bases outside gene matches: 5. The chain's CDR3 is CASSRGLAGGVNEQFF. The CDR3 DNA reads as TGTGCCAGCAGCCGAGGACTAGCGGGGGGGGTCAATGAGCAGTTCTTC. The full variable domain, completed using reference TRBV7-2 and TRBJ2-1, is GAGVSQSPSNKVTEKGKDVELRCDPISGHTALYWYRQSLGQGLEFLIYFQGNSAPDKSGLPSDRFSAERTGGSVSTLTIQRTQQEDSAVYLCASSRGLAGGVNEQFFGPGTRLTVL.

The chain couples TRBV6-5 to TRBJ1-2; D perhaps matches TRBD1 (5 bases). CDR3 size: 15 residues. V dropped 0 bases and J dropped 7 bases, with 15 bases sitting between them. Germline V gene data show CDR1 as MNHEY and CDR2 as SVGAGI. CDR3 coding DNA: TGTGCCAGCAGTTACTCGAGTGGGGCTCGTGGTGGCTACACCTTC. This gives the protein CASSYSSGARGGYTF.

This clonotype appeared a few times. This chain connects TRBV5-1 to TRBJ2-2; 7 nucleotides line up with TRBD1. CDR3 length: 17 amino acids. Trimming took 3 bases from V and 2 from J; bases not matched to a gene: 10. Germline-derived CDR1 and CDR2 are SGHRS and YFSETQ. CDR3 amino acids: CASSSFRRGQNTGELFF. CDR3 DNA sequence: TGCGCCAGCAGCTCATTCCGAAGGGGGCAAAACACCGGGGAGCTGTTTTTT.

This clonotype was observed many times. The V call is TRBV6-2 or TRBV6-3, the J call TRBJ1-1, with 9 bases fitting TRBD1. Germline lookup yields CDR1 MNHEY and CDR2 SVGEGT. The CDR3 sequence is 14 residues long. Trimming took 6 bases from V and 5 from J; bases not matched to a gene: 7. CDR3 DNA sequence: TGTGCCAGCAGCCCCCACAGGGGGCGTACTGAAGCTTTCTTT. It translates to CASSPHRGRTEAFF.

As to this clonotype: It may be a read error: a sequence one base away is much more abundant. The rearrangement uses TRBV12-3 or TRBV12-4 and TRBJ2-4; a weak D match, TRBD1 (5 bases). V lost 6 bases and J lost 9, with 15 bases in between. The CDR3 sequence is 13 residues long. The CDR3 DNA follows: TGTGCCAGCAGGGATAGAAATGGGGCCATTCAGTACTTC. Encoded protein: CASRDRNGAIQYF.

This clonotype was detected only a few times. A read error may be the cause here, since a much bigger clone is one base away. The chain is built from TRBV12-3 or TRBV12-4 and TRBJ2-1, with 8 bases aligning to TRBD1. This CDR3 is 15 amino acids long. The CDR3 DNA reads TGTGCCGGCAGTGGCAGGGGGCCGGTAAACAATGAGCAGTTCTTC. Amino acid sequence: CAGSGRGPVNNEQFF.

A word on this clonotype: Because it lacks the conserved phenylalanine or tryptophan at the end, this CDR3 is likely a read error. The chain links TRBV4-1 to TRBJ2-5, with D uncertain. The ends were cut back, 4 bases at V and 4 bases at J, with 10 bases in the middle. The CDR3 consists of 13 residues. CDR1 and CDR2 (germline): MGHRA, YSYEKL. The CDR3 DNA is TGCGCCAGCAGCCGACGAGTCGGAGAGACCCAGTACGTC. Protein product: CASSRRVGETQYV.

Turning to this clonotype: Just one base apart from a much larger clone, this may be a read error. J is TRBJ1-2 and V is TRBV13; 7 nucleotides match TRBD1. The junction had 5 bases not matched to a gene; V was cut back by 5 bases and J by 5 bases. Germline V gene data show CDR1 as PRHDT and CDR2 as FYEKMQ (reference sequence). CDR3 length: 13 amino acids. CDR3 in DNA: TGTGCCAGCAGCCAACAGGGGCTGTATGGCTACACCTTC. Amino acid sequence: CASSQQGLYGYTF.

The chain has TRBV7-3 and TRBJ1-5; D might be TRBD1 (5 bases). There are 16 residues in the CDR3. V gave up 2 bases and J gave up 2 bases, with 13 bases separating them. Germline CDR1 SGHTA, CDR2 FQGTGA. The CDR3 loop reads CASSLPTTDCNQPQHF. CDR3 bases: TGTGCCAGCAGCTTACCTACGACAGACTGCAATCAGCCCCAGCATTTT.

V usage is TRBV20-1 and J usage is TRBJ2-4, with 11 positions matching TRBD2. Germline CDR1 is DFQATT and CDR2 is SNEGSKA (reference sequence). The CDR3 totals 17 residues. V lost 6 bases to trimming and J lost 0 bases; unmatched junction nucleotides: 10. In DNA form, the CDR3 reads TGCAGTGCCCGCTATAGCGGGGGGGGTCTAGCCAAAAACATTCAGTACTTC. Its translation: CSARYSGGGLAKNIQYF.

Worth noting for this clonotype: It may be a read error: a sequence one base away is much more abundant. The CDR3 DNA follows: TGTGCCGGCAGCGTAGAGGGACAGTCCTTCTCTTCTGAAAAACTGTTTTTT. It codes for CAGSVEGQSFSSEKLFF. The rearrangement links TRBV9 to TRBJ1-4, with 7 bases identical to TRBD1. Germline CDR1 reads SGDLS; CDR2 reads YYNGEE. This CDR3 comprises 17 residues.

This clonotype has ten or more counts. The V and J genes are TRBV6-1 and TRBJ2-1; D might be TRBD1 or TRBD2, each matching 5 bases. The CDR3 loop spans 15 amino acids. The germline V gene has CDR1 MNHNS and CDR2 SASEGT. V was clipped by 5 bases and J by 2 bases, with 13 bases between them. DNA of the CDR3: TGTGCCAGCAGTTCCGGGACCGCGACCTACAATGAGCAGTTCTTC. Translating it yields CASSSGTATYNEQFF.

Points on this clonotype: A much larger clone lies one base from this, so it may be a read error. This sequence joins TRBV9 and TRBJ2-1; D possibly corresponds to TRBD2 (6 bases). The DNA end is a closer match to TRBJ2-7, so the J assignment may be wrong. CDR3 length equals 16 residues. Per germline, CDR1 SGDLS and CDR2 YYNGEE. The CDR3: CASSGRRAGLYNEQYF. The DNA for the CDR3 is TGTGCCAGCAGCGGTCGGAGGGCAGGGCTTTACAATGAGCAGTACTTC.

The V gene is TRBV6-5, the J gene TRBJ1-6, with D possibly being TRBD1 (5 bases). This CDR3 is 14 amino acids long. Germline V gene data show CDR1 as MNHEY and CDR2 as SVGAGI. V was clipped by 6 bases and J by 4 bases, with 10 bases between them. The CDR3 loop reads CASSIDRYNSPLHF. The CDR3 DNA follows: TGTGCCAGCAGCATCGACAGATATAATTCACCCCTCCACTTT.

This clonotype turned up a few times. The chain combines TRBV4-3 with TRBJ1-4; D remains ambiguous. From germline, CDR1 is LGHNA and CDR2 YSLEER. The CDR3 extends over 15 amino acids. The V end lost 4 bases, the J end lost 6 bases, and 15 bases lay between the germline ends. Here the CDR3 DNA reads TGCGCCAGCAGCCCTGAGACGGGCCGGTATGAAAAACTGTTTTTT. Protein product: CASSPETGRYEKLFF.

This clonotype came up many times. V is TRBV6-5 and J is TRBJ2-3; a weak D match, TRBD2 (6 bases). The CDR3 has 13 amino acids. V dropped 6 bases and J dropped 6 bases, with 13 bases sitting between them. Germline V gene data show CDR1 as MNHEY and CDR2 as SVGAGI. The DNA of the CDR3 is TGTGCCAGCAGGGCCGGGGGTGGGGATACGCAGTATTTT. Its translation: CASRAGGGDTQYF.

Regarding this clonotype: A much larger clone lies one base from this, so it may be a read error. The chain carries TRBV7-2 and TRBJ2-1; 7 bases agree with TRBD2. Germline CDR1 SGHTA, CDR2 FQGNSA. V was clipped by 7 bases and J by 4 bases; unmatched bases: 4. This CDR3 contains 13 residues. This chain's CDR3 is CASNSSGYNEQFF. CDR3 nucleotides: TGTGCCAGCAACTCTAGCGGTTACAATGAGCAGTTCTTC.